This TCR beta chain comes out of a study of blood T cell repertoires in COVID-19. Assay: immunoSEQ multiplex PCR; the TCRdb copy retains only in-frame clones and omits some. This table has around 260,000 clones, 80% to 90% appearing once. This clone was detected a few times. Sample: PBMCs or T cells enriched from blood (not recorded which). The clonotype was recovered from a woman younger than 45 who had recovered from COVID-19.

In DNA, the CDR3 is TGCGCCAGCAGCCCGGGACAGGGCCCATATAGCAATCAGCCCCAGCATTTT. It specifies CASSPGQGPYSNQPQHF. V gene TRBV5-1 combines with J gene TRBJ1-5; 9 bases align to TRBD1. Germline-derived CDR1 and CDR2 are SGHRS and YFSETQ. The CDR3 contains 17 residues. V was clipped by 4 bases and J by 0 bases; unmatched bases: 8. The entire variable domain, with the rest obtained from reference TRBV5-1 and TRBJ1-5, is as follows: KAGVTQTPRYLIKTRGQQVTLSCSPISGHRSVSWYQQTPGQGLQFLFEYFSETQRNKGNFPGRFSGRQFSNSRSEMNVSTLELGDSALYLCASSPGQGPYSNQPQHFGDGTRLSIL.